This T cell receptor (beta chain) was sequenced for a study of shared clonotypes between healthy human individuals. Study conclusions and caveats: Rarefaction revealed incomplete sorted-subset sequencing despite large depth.

This CDR3 region has 14 residues. J was trimmed by 5 bases and V by 3 bases; bases with no gene match: 4. The germline V gene has CDR1 WSHSY and CDR2 SAAADI. Each subset's genomic DNA was split evenly across several immunoSEQ plates. Sequencing was performed with immunoSEQ multiplex PCR; in TCRdb, only in-frame clones are kept and a portion is missing. Of roughly 170,000 clones listed, 66% are singletons. On this clone itself: Its target is unknown.

The sequenced sample was memory CD4+ T cells sorted from blood. Subset here: CD45RA-negative fraction. The chain carries TRBV10-2 and TRBJ2-7; 10 nucleotides align to TRBD2. The receptor was isolated from a man aged 30-40 years in good health. The CDR3 region has the DNA TGCGCCAGCAGTGATTTAGCGGGAGGCAACGAGCAGTACTTC. Translating gives CASSDLAGGNEQYF.